The sample holds one count of the clone carrying this T cell receptor (beta chain). Antigen specificity is unknown. This entry comes from a study of T-cell reconstitution after alpha-beta-depleted transplantation in children. Study conclusions and caveats: Fresh T-cell production supplied most of the T-cell counts and diversity seen one year after transplant. Several hundred expanded graft clones reportedly gave rise to the alpha-beta T cells present about two months after transplant.

With V trimmed by 6 bases and J by 6 bases, 5 bases remained unmatched. CDR1 and CDR2 from the germline V gene are MNHNS and SASEGT. CDR3 length: 14 residues. Preparation of the TCRbeta library involved a method that used unique molecular identifiers. TCRdb called the PCR reads again in MiXCR, with one record for every CDR3 protein. The sample has approximately 1,000,000 distinct CDR3 sequences; under 30% are singletons. The chain employs TRBV6-1 and TRBJ2-3; 11 bases align to TRBD2. The origin of this receptor is a boy less than two years old who had a stem cell transplant for SCID, so the T cells may come from the graft donor. Sample: PBMCs, mostly from graft donor cells, taken 360 days after TCRalphabeta/CD19-depleted stem cell transplant. CDR3 residues: CASSRWTSGDTQYF. For the CDR3, the DNA is TGTGCCAGCAGCCGATGGACTAGCGGGGATACGCAGTATTTT.